This paragraph covers one TCR beta chain sequence. This specimen belongs to a study of cytomegalovirus exposure and HLA in healthy donors. Primers for the PCR totalled 60 Vbeta and 13 Jbeta. Libraries were prepared by immunoSEQ multiplex PCR; TCRdb keeps only in-frame clonotypes and omits some of them. The table shows 95,000 to 100,000 clones, with approximately 82% occurring only once. Every donor was a healthy person donating bone marrow. The sequence was obtained from a female donor in good health and CMV-seropositive. Sequenced input: PBMCs.

CDR3 sequence (DNA): TGTGCCAGTAGTAGTGGGGCAATGAACACTGAAGCTTTCTTT. Residues: CASSSGAMNTEAFF. V gene TRBV19 combines with J gene TRBJ1-1; a weak D match, TRBD1 (5 bases). The CDR3 spans 14 residues. The V end was cut by 4 bases, the J end by 0 bases, with 9 bases between. The germline gives CDR1 LNHDA, CDR2 SQIVND (reference sequence).